A selection of T cell receptor beta chains follows, all from one sample in a study of monozygotic twins with cystic fibrosis. Measured with immunoSEQ multiplex PCR; TCRdb has only the in-frame clones, and not every one. This sample has about 22,000 clones, with around nine tenths found just once. The specimen sequenced was blood. These receptors all stem from a woman aged 25-40 years with cystic fibrosis. CDR3s include the opening cysteine and the closing phenylalanine or tryptophan. Each record gives: clone size, J gene, V gene, D gene, CDR3 protein, CDR3 DNA. D genes are given only for firm matches. Clone sizes are given selectively: once, few, many, or a class where the clone is expanded.

>NA|TRBJ1-4|TRBV7-9|TRBD1
CASSSRQGSEKLFF
TGTGCCAGCAGCTCTAGACAGGGAAGTGAAAAACTGTTTTTT
>few|TRBJ1-4|TRBV7-8|NA
CASSPFGGDEKLFF
TGTGCCAGCAGCCCCTTTGGCGGAGATGAAAAACTGTTTTTT
>NA|TRBJ1-4|TRBV5-4|NA
CASSSRGGSGVNEKLFF
TGTGCCAGCAGCTCGAGAGGGGGGAGTGGGGTAAATGAAAAACTGTTTTTT
>NA|TRBJ2-7|TRBV5-5|TRBD2
CASSLGTSGGGYEQYF
TGTGCCAGCAGCTTGGGGACTAGCGGGGGCGGGTACGAGCAGTACTTC
>NA|TRBJ1-2|TRBV5-1|TRBD1
CASSVGTGYGYTF
TGCGCCAGCAGCGTCGGGACAGGGTATGGCTACACCTTC
>NA|TRBJ2-1|TRBV9|TRBD2
CASSPGPSGGWNEQFF
TGTGCCAGCAGCCCTGGACCTAGCGGGGGATGGAATGAGCAGTTCTTC
>NA|TRBJ1-1|TRBV7-9|NA
CASSLVMNTEAFF
TGTGCCAGCAGCTTAGTAATGAACACTGAAGCTTTCTTT
>NA|TRBJ1-2|TRBV20-1|TRBD1
CIWTGDGYTF
TGCATCTGGACAGGGGATGGCTACACCTTC
>NA|TRBJ2-5|TRBV5-8|NA
CASSLIGTETQYF
TGTGCCAGCAGCTTAATCGGCACGGAGACCCAGTACTTC
>NA|TRBJ1-2|TRBV11-2|NA
CATGKYGYTF
TGTGCCACCGGGAAGTATGGCTACACCTTC
>NA|TRBJ1-5|TRBV28|NA
CASRNRGNQPQHF
TGTGCCAGCAGAAATCGTGGCAATCAGCCCCAGCATTTT
>once|TRBJ2-3|TRBV9|NA
CASSVEPRTQYF
TGTGCCAGCAGCGTAGAGCCCCGAACGCAGTATTTT
>NA|TRBJ1-1|TRBV25-1|NA
CASPPRTENTEAFF
TGTGCCAGCCCTCCCAGGACTGAGAACACTGAAGCTTTCTTT
>NA|TRBJ2-7|TRBV7-2|NA
CASSQEGGYAQYF
TGTGCCAGCAGCCAAGAGGGGGGCTACGCGCAGTACTTC
>NA|TRBJ2-7|TRBV19|NA
CASSLGQSTYEQYF
TGTGCCAGTAGTCTCGGACAGAGTACCTACGAGCAGTACTTC
>once|TRBJ1-3|TRBV6-1|NA
CASGDSRSGNTIYF
TGTGCCAGCGGAGACAGCCGATCTGGAAACACCATATATTTT
>NA|TRBJ1-2|TRBV5-4|NA
CASSFLDTWAGYTF
TGTGCCAGCAGCTTTTTGGACACGTGGGCCGGCTACACCTTC
>NA|TRBJ1-1|TRBV7-2|NA
CASSLSEGGTEAFF
TGTGCCAGCAGCTTATCCGAGGGGGGCACTGAAGCTTTCTTT
>NA|TRBJ1-1|TRBV9|NA
CASSAGTEAFF
TGTGCCAGCAGCGCGGGCACTGAAGCTTTCTTT
>NA|TRBJ1-4|TRBV18|NA
CASSPEGGNEKLFF
TGTGCCAGCTCACCGGAGGGCGGTAATGAAAAACTGTTTTTT
>NA|TRBJ1-2|TRBV29-1|NA
CSVEDPAGEWYGYTF
TGCAGCGTTGAAGATCCGGCAGGGGAATGGTATGGCTACACCTTC
>NA|TRBJ1-6|TRBV27|NA
CASSSSNPNSPLHF
TGTGCCAGCAGTTCAAGTAACCCTAATTCACCCCTCCACTTT
>NA|TRBJ2-7|TRBV10-2|TRBD1
CASSESNRGSYEQYF
TGCGCCAGCAGTGAGTCAAACAGGGGCTCCTACGAGCAGTACTTC
>once|TRBJ2-1|TRBV7-8|NA
CASSFRELSVGNEQFF
TGTGCCAGCAGCTTTAGGGAGTTGAGCGTGGGCAATGAGCAGTTCTTC